These 23 T cell receptor beta chains were sequenced from one sample in a study of T cell repertoires in cytomegalovirus infection. These receptors' antigens are unknown. TCRdb recomputed calls from the reads with MiXCR, one row per CDR3 protein. The sample holds about 700,000 distinct CDR3 sequences, about 30% seen once. The specimen comprised cultured PBMCs, sampled from culture after CMV antigen stimulation. The source is a human donor in good health (CMV status not recorded). Some clones in this sample may be carry-over from other donors' samples.

This clonotype was counted only a few times. This chain joins TRBV2 and TRBJ1-5, with D possibly being TRBD1 (5 bases). CDR1 and CDR2 (germline): SNHLY, FYNNEI. This CDR3 region has 17 residues. Deletions cut 3 bases from V and 1 base from J, with 16 bases between. In DNA form, the CDR3 reads TGTGCCAGCAGTGACAGGGTTAGTTGGATGAGCAATCAGCCCCAGCATTTT. Its translation: CASSDRVSWMSNQPQHF. The whole variable domain, remainder taken from reference TRBV2 and TRBJ1-5, is EPEVTQTPSHQVTQMGQEVILRCVPISNHLYFYWYRQILGQKVEFLVSFYNNEISEKSEIFDDQFSVERPDGSNFTLKIRSTKLEDSAMYFCASSDRVSWMSNQPQHFGDGTRLSIL.

The table lists this clonotype with a few counts. This chain links TRBV7-9 with TRBJ2-3; 11 bases are shared with TRBD2. Germline V gene data show CDR1 as SEHNR and CDR2 as FQNEAQ (reference sequence). After removal of 6 bases from V and 1 base from J, the junction contained 9 bases not matched to a gene. The CDR3 covers 17 residues. The CDR3 sequence: CASSFPGLAARTDTQYF. DNA of the CDR3: TGTGCCAGCAGTTTTCCGGGACTAGCGGCGCGCACAGATACGCAGTATTTT.

This sequence joins TRBV19 and TRBJ2-2, with D possibly matching TRBD1 (6 bases). Germline values: CDR1 LNHDA, CDR2 SQIVND (reference sequence). The V gene lost 7 bases and the J gene lost 0 bases, with 9 bases spanning the gap. This CDR3 has 14 residues. Here the CDR3 reads CASTQGTNTGELFF. DNA for the CDR3: TGTGCCAGTACGCAGGGGACGAACACCGGGGAGCTGTTTTTT.

V and J are TRBV5-6 and TRBJ1-2; D is ambiguous. Germline loops: CDR1 SGHDT, CDR2 YYEEEE. The CDR3 sequence is 13 residues long. The V and J ends lost 0 bases and 8 bases respectively, with 11 bases between them. The CDR3 region is CASSLAGRRGYTF. CDR3 coding DNA: TGTGCCAGCAGCTTGGCCGGGAGAAGAGGCTACACCTTC.

The chain combines TRBV27 with TRBJ2-2; D possibly corresponds to TRBD2 (6 bases). The V gene lost 10 bases and the J gene lost 2 bases, with 14 bases spanning the gap. Germline CDR1 reads MNHEY; CDR2 reads SMNVEV (reference sequence). This CDR3 has 14 amino acids. The CDR3 region has the DNA TGTGCCATCAGACCGGGACTCAACACCGGGGAGCTGTTTTTT. Protein sequence: CAIRPGLNTGELFF.

The chain combines TRBV20-1 with TRBJ1-6; D is perhaps TRBD1 (5 bases). The germline CDR1 and CDR2 sequences are DFQATT and SNEGSKA (reference sequence). CDR3 length: 13 amino acids. Trimming removed 3 bases from V and 9 bases from J, with 12 bases in between. This CDR3 is CSASPGSGSPLHF. The CDR3 DNA reads TGCAGTGCTAGCCCAGGGAGCGGTTCACCCCTCCACTTT.

This clonotype appeared a few times. This sequence joins TRBV7-9 and TRBJ1-1; 7 nucleotides agree with TRBD1. Germline values: CDR1 SEHNR, CDR2 FQNEAQ (reference sequence). V dropped 7 bases and J dropped 0; count of bases not matched to a gene: 14. This CDR3 spans 17 amino acids. CDR3 residues: CASIIDRDFFMNTEAFF. The CDR3 region has the DNA TGTGCCAGCATCATCGACAGGGACTTCTTCATGAACACTGAAGCTTTCTTT.

The chain uses TRBV20-1 and TRBJ1-5, with TRBD1 matching over 7 bases. Per germline, CDR1 DFQATT and CDR2 SNEGSKA (reference sequence). The CDR3 is 13 amino acids. The trim removed 6 bases at V and 9 bases at J, leaving 11 bases unmatched. CDR3 amino acids: CSARGSHERPQHF. DNA of the CDR3: TGCAGTGCCAGGGGGAGCCATGAGCGGCCCCAGCATTTT.

V gene TRBV28 combines with J gene TRBJ2-4, with D possibly TRBD2 on 5 matching bases. V gave up 5 bases and J gave up 2 bases, with 13 bases separating them. Germline lookup yields CDR1 MDHEN and CDR2 SYDVKM. There are 15 residues in the CDR3. CDR3 bases: TGTGCCAGCAGTCCCGACCCGGGAACCAAAAACATTCAGTACTTC. Translated, it gives CASSPDPGTKNIQYF.

This clonotype was counted once. Possible read error: a much larger clone is one base away. CDR3 region: CASSSGIGFEIRYF. The CDR3 region has the DNA TGTGCCAGCAGCTCAGGGATCGGGTTTGAGATTCGGTACTTC. This chain connects TRBV7-1 to TRBJ2-4; the D is unclear. TRBV7-1 is annotated as an ORF whose role is uncertain. CDR3 length equals 14 residues.

This clonotype was recorded a few times. The chain couples TRBV7-8 to TRBJ1-1; a weak D match, TRBD1 (6 bases). The CDR3 is made up of 15 amino acids. Per germline, CDR1 SGHVS and CDR2 FQNEAQ. V was clipped by 1 base and J by 1 base, with 10 bases between them. The CDR3 protein is CASSLVWGANTEAFF. DNA of the CDR3: TGTGCCAGCAGCTTAGTGTGGGGGGCGAACACTGAAGCTTTCTTT.

J is TRBJ2-7 and V is TRBV6-1; TRBD1 matches at 9 bases. V trimming: 8 bases; J trimming: 6 bases; junction bases outside the gene matches: 17. Germline CDR1 reads MNHNS; CDR2 reads SASEGT. The CDR3 covers 16 residues. CDR3 sequence (DNA): TGTGCCAGCGCCACTCCGGGTGGGACAGGGTCTGGCGAGCAGTACTTC. It is translated as CASATPGGTGSGEQYF.

The chain recombines TRBV2 with TRBJ2-7, with a weak D call TRBD2 (6 bases). The V end lost 4 bases, the J end lost 2 bases, and 12 bases lay between the germline ends. CDR3 length equals 14 residues. CDR1 SNHLY and CDR2 FYNNEI come from the germline V gene. The CDR3 loop is CASSGGTGTYEQYF. The CDR3 nucleotides are TGTGCCAGCAGTGGAGGGACTGGAACCTACGAGCAGTACTTC.

A word on this clonotype: A much bigger clone sits one base away, suggesting this may be a read error. V and J are TRBV9 and TRBJ1-2, with TRBD1 matching over 10 bases. Losses at the gene ends were 3 bases for V and 7 bases for J; bases not matched to a gene: 0. CDR3 length: 12 residues. Germline lookup yields CDR1 SGDLS and CDR2 YYNGEE. CDR3 sequence (DNA): TGTGCCAGCAGCGGGACAGGGGGTGGCTACACCTTC. This gives the protein CASSGTGGGYTF.

This clonotype has more than one count but fewer than ten. The V call is TRBV2, the J call TRBJ2-3, with 7 bases identical to TRBD1. This CDR3 region has 12 residues. Looked up from germline, CDR1 is SNHLY and CDR2 is FYNNEI. V trimming: 7 bases; J trimming: 5 bases; junction bases outside the gene matches: 3. The chain's CDR3 is CASTQGEDTQYF. The CDR3 DNA is TGTGCCAGCACGCAGGGGGAAGATACGCAGTATTTT. The whole variable domain, remainder taken from reference TRBV2 and TRBJ2-3, is EPEVTQTPSHQVTQMGQEVILRCVPISNHLYFYWYRQILGQKVEFLVSFYNNEISEKSEIFDDQFSVERPDGSNFTLKIRSTKLEDSAMYFCASTQGEDTQYFGPGTRLTVL.

This clonotype has a handful of counts. The chain employs TRBV12-3 or TRBV12-4 and TRBJ1-2; D unresolved. V was trimmed by 5 bases and J by 4 bases, leaving 17 bases between them. The CDR3 is made up of 15 amino acids. Here the CDR3 DNA reads TGTGCCAGCAGTCCCGGTGACCTCGGCGGCTATGGCTACACCTTC. It encodes CASSPGDLGGYGYTF.

V and J are TRBV7-7 and TRBJ2-5; 7 bases map to TRBD1. The CDR3 is 14 residues long. Germline V gene lookup returns CDR1 SSHAT and CDR2 FNYEAQ (reference sequence). The V and J ends lost 5 bases and 5 bases, in that order; junction bases with no gene match: 8. CDR3 nucleotides: TGTGCCAGCAGCACCAAGGGGGCGCTGGAGACCCAGTACTTC. This translates into CASSTKGALETQYF.

This clonotype showed up just a few times. The V and J genes are TRBV7-9 and TRBJ2-5; 7 bases map to TRBD2. V lost 6 bases to trimming and J lost 4 bases; unmatched junction nucleotides: 5. This CDR3 spans 13 amino acids. Germline loops: CDR1 SEHNR, CDR2 FQNEAQ (reference sequence). CDR3 loop: CASRDSGGETQYF. DNA of the CDR3: TGTGCCAGCAGGGATTCGGGAGGAGAGACCCAGTACTTC.

V gene TRBV7-9 combines with J gene TRBJ2-7; 9 bases are shared with TRBD2. The CDR3 is 13 amino acids. Germline CDR1 and CDR2: SEHNR and FQNEAQ (reference sequence). V lost 4 bases and J lost 11; bases outside the gene matches: 9. The CDR3 spells CASSSGLAAAEYF. As DNA, the CDR3 is TGTGCCAGCAGCTCGGGACTAGCAGCCGCGGAGTACTTC.

In DNA form, the CDR3 reads TGTGCCAGCAGCTTGGGAATAGGGAGGCGAAACACCATATATTTT. It specifies CASSLGIGRRNTIYF. The rearrangement joins TRBV5-4 to TRBJ1-3; no clear D. V was trimmed by 0 bases and J by 5 bases, leaving 12 bases between them. The CDR3 length is 15 residues. Germline V gene sequence: CDR1 SGHNT, CDR2 YYREEE (reference sequence).

V is TRBV19 and J is TRBJ2-3; 9 bases fit TRBD1. Germline CDR1 reads LNHDA; CDR2 reads SQIVND (reference sequence). J gave up 6 bases and V 5 bases, and 9 bases lay outside the gene matches. The CDR3 contains 15 residues. The CDR3 nucleotides read TGTGCCAGTAGTGGTCAGGGACAGGGTGTTGATACGCAGTATTTT. It encodes CASSGQGQGVDTQYF.

The CDR3: CASSLMVSLDQPQHF. CDR3 coding DNA: TGTGCCAGCAGCTTAATGGTCAGTTTAGATCAGCCCCAGCATTTT. J is TRBJ1-5 and V is TRBV7-2; D gene unclear. CDR3 length: 15 amino acids. Trimming took 2 bases from V and 5 from J, leaving 13 bases between them. Germline CDR1 reads SGHTA; CDR2 reads FQGNSA.

The chain is built from TRBV19 and TRBJ2-7, with D uncertain. Trimming pared 3 bases from V and 0 bases from J, leaving 9 bases between. The germline V gene encodes CDR1 LNHDA and CDR2 SQIVND (reference sequence). This CDR3 spans 14 amino acids. The CDR3: CASSIGRSSYEQYF. The CDR3 DNA reads TGTGCCAGTAGTATTGGGCGGAGCTCCTACGAGCAGTACTTC.